The T cell receptor (beta chain) described here comes from a study of beta chain features in type 1 diabetes. General study findings and limits: A moderate, significant TCRB CDR3 shortening appeared in type 1 diabetes across four CD4+ subsets.

Sequencing targeted expressed TCRB transcripts, as all isolated RNA had been reverse transcribed. For naive, central memory and regulatory T cell samples, reads averaged roughly 3.7 million. The assay was immunoSEQ multiplex PCR, and TCRdb's table has in-frame clones only and misses some. The sample holds some 370,000 clones, 8.5% to 10% seen once. Germline V gene lookup returns CDR1 SGHTA and CDR2 FQGNSA. The ends were cut back, 5 bases at V and 4 bases at J, with 15 bases in the middle. The CDR3 extends over 14 amino acids. Comments on this clone: The target antigen is unknown.

The sequence was obtained from a young man with type 1 diabetes. The sample consisted of central memory CD4+ T cells from blood. The chain links TRBV7-2 to TRBJ2-7, with D possibly being TRBD1 (6 bases). This CDR3 is CASSLQPGVYEQYF. DNA of the CDR3: TGTGCCAGCAGCCTCCAGCCAGGGGTATACGAGCAGTACTTC.